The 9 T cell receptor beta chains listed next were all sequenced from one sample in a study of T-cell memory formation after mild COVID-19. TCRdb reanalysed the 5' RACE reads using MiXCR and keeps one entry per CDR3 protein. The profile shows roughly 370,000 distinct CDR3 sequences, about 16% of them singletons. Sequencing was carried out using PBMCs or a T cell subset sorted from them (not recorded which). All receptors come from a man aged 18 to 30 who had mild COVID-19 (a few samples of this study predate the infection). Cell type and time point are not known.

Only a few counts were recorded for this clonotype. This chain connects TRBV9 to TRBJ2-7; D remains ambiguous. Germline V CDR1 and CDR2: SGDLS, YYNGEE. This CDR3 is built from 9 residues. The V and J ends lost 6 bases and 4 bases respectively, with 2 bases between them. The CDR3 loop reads CASTYEQYV. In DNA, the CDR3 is TGTGCCAGCACTTACGAGCAGTACGTC.

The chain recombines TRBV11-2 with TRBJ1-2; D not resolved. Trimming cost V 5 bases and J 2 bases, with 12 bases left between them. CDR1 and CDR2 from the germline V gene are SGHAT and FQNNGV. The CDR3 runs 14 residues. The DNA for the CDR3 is TGTGCCAGCAGCCCCCAGAGGGTGAACTATGGCTACACCTTC. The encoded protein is CASSPQRVNYGYTF. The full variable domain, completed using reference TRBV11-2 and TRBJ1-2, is EAGVAQSPRYKIIEKRQSVAFWCNPISGHATLYWYQQILGQGPKLLIQFQNNGVVDDSQLPKDRFSAERLKGVDSTLKIQPAKLEDSAVYLCASSPQRVNYGYTFGSGTRLTVV.

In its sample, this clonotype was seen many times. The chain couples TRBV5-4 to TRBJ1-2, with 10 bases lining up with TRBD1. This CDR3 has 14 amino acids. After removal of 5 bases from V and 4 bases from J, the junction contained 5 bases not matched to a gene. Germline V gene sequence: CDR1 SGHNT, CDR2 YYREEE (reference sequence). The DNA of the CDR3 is TGTGCCAGCAGAACCGGGACAGGGGTCTATGGCTACACCTTC. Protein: CASRTGTGVYGYTF.

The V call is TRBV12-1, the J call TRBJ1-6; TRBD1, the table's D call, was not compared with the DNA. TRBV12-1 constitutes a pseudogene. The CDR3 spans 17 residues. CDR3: CASSQTARSSYNSPLHF. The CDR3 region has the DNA TGTGCCAGCAGCCAGACAGCGAGGAGCTCCTATAATTCACCCCTCCACTTT.

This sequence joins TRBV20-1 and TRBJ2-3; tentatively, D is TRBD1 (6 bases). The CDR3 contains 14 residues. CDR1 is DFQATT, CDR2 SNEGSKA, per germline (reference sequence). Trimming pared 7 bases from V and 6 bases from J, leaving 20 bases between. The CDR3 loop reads CSDDGLQQGDTQYF. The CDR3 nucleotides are TGCAGTGACGACGGTTTGCAGCAGGGGGATACGCAGTATTTT.

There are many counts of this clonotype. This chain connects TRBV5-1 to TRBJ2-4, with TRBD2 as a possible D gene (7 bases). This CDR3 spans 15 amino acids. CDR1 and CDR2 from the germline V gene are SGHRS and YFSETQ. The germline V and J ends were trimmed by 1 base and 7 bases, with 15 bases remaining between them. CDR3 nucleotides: TGCGCCAGCAGCTTGAGCCCCGAGGGGGGGAACATTCAGTACTTC. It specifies CASSLSPEGGNIQYF.

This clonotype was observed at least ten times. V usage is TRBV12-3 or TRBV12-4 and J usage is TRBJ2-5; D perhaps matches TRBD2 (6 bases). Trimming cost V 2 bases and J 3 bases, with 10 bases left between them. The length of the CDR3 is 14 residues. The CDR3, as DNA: TGTGCCAGCAGTTTAAGGGGAGGTGAAGAGACCCAGTACTTC. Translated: CASSLRGGEETQYF.

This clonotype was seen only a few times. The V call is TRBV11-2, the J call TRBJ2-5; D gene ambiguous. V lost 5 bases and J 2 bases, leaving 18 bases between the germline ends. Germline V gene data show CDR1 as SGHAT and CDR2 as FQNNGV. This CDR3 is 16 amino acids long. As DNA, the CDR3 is TGTGCCAGCAGCCCCCTATCAATCCGGGTTCAAGAGACCCAGTACTTC. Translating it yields CASSPLSIRVQETQYF.

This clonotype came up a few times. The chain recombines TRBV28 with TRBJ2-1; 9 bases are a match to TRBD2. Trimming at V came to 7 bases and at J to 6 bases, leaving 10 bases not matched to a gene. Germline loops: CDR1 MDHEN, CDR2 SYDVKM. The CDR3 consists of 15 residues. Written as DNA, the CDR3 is TGTGCCAGCAACCCAGGGGCGGGGGGGCGCAATGAGCAGTTCTTC. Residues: CASNPGAGGRNEQFF.